Below, one T cell receptor (beta chain) is given with its context. Its target is not known. TCRdb keeps only in-frame clones here, not all; method: immunoSEQ multiplex PCR. Of about 27,000 clones listed, about 84% are singletons. The data originate from a study of T cells in narcolepsy. Study conclusions and caveats: Comparing one patient's CSF and blood CD4+ clonotypes highlighted HCRT- and TRIB2-specific autoreactive clonotypes.

Germline-derived CDR1 and CDR2 are SNHLY and FYNNEI. The germline V and J ends were trimmed by 7 bases and 3 bases, with 9 bases remaining between them. This CDR3 is 12 amino acids long. The sequence derives from a human donor with narcolepsy. This rearrangement joins TRBV2 to TRBJ1-1; D not resolved. The sample taken for sequencing was CD45RA- memory CD4+ T cells from PBMCs. Here the CDR3 reads CASTWGDTEAFF. The CDR3 nucleotides read TGTGCCAGCACCTGGGGAGACACTGAAGCTTTCTTT.